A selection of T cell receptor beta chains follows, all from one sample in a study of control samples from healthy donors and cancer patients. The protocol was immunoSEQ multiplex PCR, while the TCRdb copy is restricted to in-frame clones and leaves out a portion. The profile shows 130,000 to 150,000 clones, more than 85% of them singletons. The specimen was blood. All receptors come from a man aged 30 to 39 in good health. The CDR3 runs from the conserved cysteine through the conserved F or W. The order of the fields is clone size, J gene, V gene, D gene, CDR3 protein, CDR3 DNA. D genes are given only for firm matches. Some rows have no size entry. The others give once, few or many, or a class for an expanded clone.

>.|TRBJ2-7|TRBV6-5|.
CASSYRAAYEQYF
TGTGCCAGCAGTTACAGGGCGGCCTACGAGCAGTACTTC
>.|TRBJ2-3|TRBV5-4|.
CASSESTDTQYF
TGTGCCAGCAGCGAGAGCACAGATACGCAGTATTTT
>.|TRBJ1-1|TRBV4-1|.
CASSQDRNRFYLGDTEAFF
TGCGCCAGCAGCCAAGATCGGAACAGGTTTTACCTAGGGGACACTGAAGCTTTCTTT
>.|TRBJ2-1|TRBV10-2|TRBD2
CASSESSLAGIEQFF
TGCGCCAGCAGTGAGTCAAGTCTAGCGGGGATTGAGCAGTTCTTC
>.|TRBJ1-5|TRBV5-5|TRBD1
CASSPTGGSQPQHF
TGTGCCAGCAGCCCGACAGGGGGCAGTCAGCCCCAGCATTTT
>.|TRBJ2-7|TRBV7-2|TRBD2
CASSLYTSGTGGEQYF
TGTGCCAGCAGCTTATATACTAGCGGAACTGGGGGGGAGCAGTACTTC
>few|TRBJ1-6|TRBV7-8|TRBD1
CASSLSDRENSPLHF
TGTGCCAGCAGCTTATCGGACAGGGAGAATTCACCCCTCCACTTT
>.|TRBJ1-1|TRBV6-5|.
CASSSSSGDTEAFF
TGTGCCAGCAGTAGCTCTTCGGGGGACACTGAAGCTTTCTTT
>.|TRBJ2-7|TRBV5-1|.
CASSSGGGAPYEQYF
TGCGCCAGCAGCTCTGGTGGCGGGGCCCCCTACGAGCAGTACTTC
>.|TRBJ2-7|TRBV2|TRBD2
CASSPGLESYEQYF
TGTGCCAGCAGCCCGGGACTAGAGTCCTACGAGCAGTACTTC
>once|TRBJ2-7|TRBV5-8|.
CASSFHYEQYF
TGTGCCAGCAGCTTCCACTACGAGCAGTACTTC
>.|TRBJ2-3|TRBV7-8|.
CASSLPGITDTQYF
TGTGCCAGCAGCTTACCAGGTATCACAGATACGCAGTATTTT
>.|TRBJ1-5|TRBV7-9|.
CASSQQSNQPQHF
TGTGCCAGCAGTCAACAAAGCAATCAGCCCCAGCATTTT
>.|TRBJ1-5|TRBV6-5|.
CASSLGLLNQPQHF
TGTGCCAGCAGTCTGGGCCTTTTAAATCAGCCCCAGCATTTT
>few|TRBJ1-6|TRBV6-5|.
CASSLDRGSPLHF
TGTGCCAGCAGTTTGGACCGTGGTTCACCCCTCCACTTT
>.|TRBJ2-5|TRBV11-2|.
CASSLGPGRYQETQYF
TGTGCCAGCAGCTTAGGTCCCGGAAGGTACCAAGAGACCCAGTACTTC
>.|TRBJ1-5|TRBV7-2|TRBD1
CASSATGADSNQPQHF
TGTGCCAGCAGCGCGACAGGGGCAGATAGCAATCAGCCCCAGCATTTT
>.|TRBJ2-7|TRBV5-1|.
CASSLALGPYEQYF
TGCGCCAGCAGCTTGGCCCTGGGTCCCTACGAGCAGTACTTC
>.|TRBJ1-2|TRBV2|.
CASSQGRVNYGYTF
TGTGCCAGCAGCCAGGGACGGGTAAACTATGGCTACACCTTC
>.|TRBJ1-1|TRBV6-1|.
CASSERGKTEAFF
TGTGCCAGCAGTGAAAGGGGTAAGACTGAAGCTTTCTTT
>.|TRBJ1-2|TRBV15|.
CATSRDLPVGYTF
TGTGCCACCAGCAGAGATTTACCGGTAGGCTACACCTTC
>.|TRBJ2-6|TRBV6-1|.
CASSGARGANVLTF
TGTGCCAGCAGTGGAGCGCGTGGGGCCAACGTCCTGACTTTC
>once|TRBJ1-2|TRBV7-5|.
CVRRQGWYGYTF
TGTGTCAGAAGACAGGGTTGGTATGGCTACACCTTC
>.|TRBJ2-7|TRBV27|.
CASSLSNSYEQYF
TGTGCCAGCAGTTTGTCCAACTCCTACGAGCAGTACTTC
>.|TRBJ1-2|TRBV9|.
CASSPTPEINYGYTF
TGTGCCAGCAGCCCAACACCAGAGATTAACTATGGCTACACCTTC
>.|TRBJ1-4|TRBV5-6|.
CASSLAPGPHLFF
TGTGCCAGCAGCTTGGCGCCGGGACCTCATCTGTTTTTT
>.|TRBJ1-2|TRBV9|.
CASSGSNSRFYGYTF
TGTGCCAGCAGCGGATCGAACTCGAGATTCTATGGCTACACCTTC
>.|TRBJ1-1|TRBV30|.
CAWTIGNTEAFF
TGTGCCTGGACGATAGGGAACACTGAAGCTTTCTTT
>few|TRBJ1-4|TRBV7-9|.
CASRGANEKLFF
TGTGCCAGCAGGGGTGCCAATGAAAAACTGTTTTTT
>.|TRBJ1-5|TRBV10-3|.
CAISDGGNQPQHF
TGTGCCATCAGTGACGGGGGAAATCAGCCCCAGCATTTT
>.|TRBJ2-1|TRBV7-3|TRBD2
CASSPSGSGLHNEQFF
TGTGCCAGCAGCCCCTCGGGTAGCGGGCTACACAATGAGCAGTTCTTC
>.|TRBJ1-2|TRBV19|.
CASSIGQSGYTF
TGTGCCAGTAGTATCGGTCAGTCTGGCTACACCTTC
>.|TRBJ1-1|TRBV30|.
CAWSVRWGTEAFF
TGTGCCTGGAGTGTAAGATGGGGGACTGAAGCTTTCTTT
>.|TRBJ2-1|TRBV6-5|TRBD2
CASSYGRGGRNEQFF
TGTGCCAGCAGTTACGGGCGGGGGGGCAGGAATGAGCAGTTCTTC
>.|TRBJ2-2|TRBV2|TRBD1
CASRTPGQGANGELFF
TGTGCCAGCAGGACGCCGGGACAGGGGGCGAACGGGGAGCTGTTTTTT